The 9 T cell receptor beta chains listed next were all sequenced from one sample in a study of PD-1 and CTLA-4 blockade in melanoma. Produced via immunoSEQ multiplex PCR; TCRdb's table is partial and in-frame only. The data contain about 16,000 clones, 70% of them singletons. Here the sequenced sample was CD8+ T cells from peripheral blood, taken from a patient given anti-PD-1 treatment. These receptors all come from a human donor with melanoma.

The rearrangement links TRBV5-1 to TRBJ2-3, with D possibly TRBD2 on 6 matching bases. Germline V gene lookup returns CDR1 SGHRS and CDR2 YFSETQ. The germline V and J ends were trimmed by 0 bases and 1 base, with 15 bases remaining between them. The CDR3 extends over 17 amino acids. The CDR3 nucleotides read TGCGCCAGCAGCTTGGAGTTCCGGGGGTCTGGCACAGATACGCAGTATTTT. Its translation: CASSLEFRGSGTDTQYF.

The chain carries TRBV19 and TRBJ2-1; TRBD2 matches 9 bases. The CDR3 is made up of 13 amino acids. Germline V gene data show CDR1 as LNHDA and CDR2 as SQIVND (reference sequence). Trimming at V came to 5 bases and at J to 7 bases, leaving 3 bases not matched to a gene. CDR3 amino acids: CASSPLAGNEQFF. The CDR3 DNA is TGTGCCAGTAGTCCCCTAGCGGGAAATGAGCAGTTCTTC.

This clone has just a few counts. The rearrangement uses TRBV7-8 and TRBJ1-1; 7 nucleotides match TRBD1. V lost 0 bases and J lost 4; bases outside the gene matches: 8. CDR3 length equals 16 residues. Looked up from germline, CDR1 is SGHVS and CDR2 is FQNEAQ. The DNA of the CDR3 is TGTGCCAGCAGCTTAGCGGTGACAGGGAGGACCACTGAAGCTTTCTTT. Encoded protein: CASSLAVTGRTTEAFF.

This clone was seen a handful of times. The chain is built from TRBV3-1 (or the pseudogene TRBV3-2) and TRBJ1-1; D unresolved. The ends were cut back, 4 bases at V and 2 bases at J, with 8 bases in the middle. This CDR3 is built from 13 residues. Germline values: CDR1 LGHDT, CDR2 YNNKEL (reference sequence). CDR3 region: CASSRFPNTEAFF. The CDR3 DNA reads TGTGCCAGCAGCCGGTTCCCAAACACTGAAGCTTTCTTT.

The gene calls are TRBV13 and TRBJ1-1; D is unresolved. From germline, CDR1 is PRHDT and CDR2 FYEKMQ (reference sequence). Trimming took off 2 bases at V and 4 bases at J, with 11 bases between the two ends. CDR3 size: 14 residues. CDR3 sequence (DNA): TGTGCCAGCAGCTTAATCGACTTGGGCACTGAAGCTTTCTTT. It translates to CASSLIDLGTEAFF.

A single count supports this clone. The rearrangement joins TRBV20-1 to TRBJ2-7, with D maybe TRBD1 (5 bases). Germline lookup yields CDR1 DFQATT and CDR2 SNEGSKA (reference sequence). V was cut by 3 bases and J by 2 bases, with 17 bases left in between. There are 15 residues in the CDR3. The CDR3 DNA reads TGCAGTGCTAGTAATGTAGGCAGGGCCACCTACGAGCAGTACTTC. Translated: CSASNVGRATYEQYF.

This chain links TRBV7-8 with TRBJ1-2, with a weak D call TRBD1 (5 bases). Looked up from germline, CDR1 is SGHVS and CDR2 is FQNEAQ. CDR3 length equals 18 residues. V was cut by 4 bases and J by 1 base, with 22 bases left in between. CDR3 residues: CASSSGPGRSGLNYGYTF. Here the CDR3 DNA reads TGTGCCAGCAGCTCGGGCCCGGGACGGTCGGGGCTTAACTATGGCTACACCTTC.

The CDR3 bases are TGTGCCAGCAGTGACCCATCCCGGGACAGTAACTACTACGAGCAGTACTTC. Residues: CASSDPSRDSNYYEQYF. The chain recombines TRBV25-1 with TRBJ2-7; 7 bases fit TRBD1. The CDR3 is made up of 17 amino acids. Germline CDR1 and CDR2: MGHDK and SYGVNS. V lost 3 bases to trimming and J lost 3 bases; unmatched junction nucleotides: 14.

This chain uses TRBV18 with TRBJ1-6; the D is unclear. Germline loops: CDR1 KGHSH, CDR2 LQKENI. Trimming shortened V by 3 bases and J by 8 bases, and 14 bases separated the two germline ends. The CDR3 extends over 15 amino acids. This chain's CDR3 is CASSPGGRGDSPLHF. CDR3 DNA: TGTGCCAGCTCACCTGGCGGACGAGGAGATTCACCCCTCCACTTT.